This T cell receptor beta chain was sequenced during a study of breast tumors, draining lymph nodes, adjacent tissues. This CDR3 has 14 residues. Germline V lookup: CDR1 KGHDR, CDR2 SFDVKD. Between the trimmed V and J ends, which lost 10 bases and 2 bases, there was a span of 13 bases. General study points: Tumor T cell lymph node origin was a supported hypothesis, not proven. Findings are consistent with lymph node origin and intratumoral expansion of most tumor T cells. Compared with lymph nodes, tumors were less diverse; compared with nontumor tissue, more.

TCRdb fed the multiplex PCR reads into MiXCR, producing one record per CDR3 protein. The sample comprises 200,000 to 250,000 distinct CDR3 sequences, less than 35% of which are singletons, and approximately 3.7% rests with the top ten. This clonotype was seen at least ten times. Its antigen is as yet unknown. Samples came from axillary lymph nodes draining the breast cancer. Sequencing was carried out using axillary lymph node tissue. The chain carries TRBV24-1 and TRBJ2-2; possibly TRBD1 for D (6 bases). This clonotype was obtained from a female donor with breast cancer. Some clones in this sample may be carry-over from other donors' samples. CDR3 residues: CATEGHYNTGELFF. In DNA form, the CDR3 reads TGTGCCACAGAGGGACACTACAACACCGGGGAGCTGTTTTTT.